This TCR beta chain was retrieved from a study of blood T cell repertoires in COVID-19. In the study overall: Italy, Spain and the United States were the sources of the convalescent and acute COVID-19 samples. The cDNA or gDNA used as material had been derived from T cells, B-cell-depleted T cells, or PBMCs.

Looked up from germline, CDR1 is SGHRS and CDR2 is YFSETQ. V shed 0 bases and J 6 bases; nucleotides not matched to a gene: 2. CDR3 length: 14 amino acids. Per the original methods: Amplification of reference gene primers was used by the study to estimate nucleated cell counts. Assay used: immunoSEQ multiplex PCR; TCRdb lists only in-frame clones, some missing. V and J calls and clone size are given by that table; D and trimming were obtained from the DNA. The profile shows 100,000 to 150,000 clones, around 86% of them singletons. The gene calls are TRBV5-1 and TRBJ1-4; the match to TRBD1 covers 7 bases. This clonotype was obtained from a middle-aged man with active or convalescent COVID-19. Sequencing was done on a sample of peripheral blood. CDR3 coding DNA: TGCGCCAGCAGCTTGGGCAGGGGGGATGAAAAACTGTTTTTT. The encoded protein is CASSLGRGDEKLFF.